What follows are 32 T cell receptor beta chains derived from one specimen sequenced in a study of T cell responses to AZD1222 COVID-19 vaccine. TCRdb's table, derived via immunoSEQ multiplex PCR, lists solely in-frame clones and lacks some. The table has 70,000 to 95,000 clones, around 92% seen once. Sequenced material: peripheral blood, taken on day 0 of MenACWY control vaccination. These receptors came from an adult in good health.

J is TRBJ2-7 and V is TRBV15; D perhaps matches TRBD1 (5 bases). Germline CDR1 is LNHNV and CDR2 is YYDKDF (reference sequence). The V gene lost 8 bases and the J gene lost 0 bases, with 20 bases spanning the gap. This CDR3 has 16 residues. Written as DNA, the CDR3 is TGTGCCACCTTTCTTGGTTCAGGGTTCAACTCCTACGAGCAGTACTTC. Protein: CATFLGSGFNSYEQYF. Drawing the rest from reference TRBV15 and TRBJ2-7, the complete variable domain is DAMVIQNPRYQVTQFGKPVTLSCSQTLNHNVMYWYQQKSSQAPKLLFHYYDKDFNNEADTPDNFQSRRPNTSFCFLDIRSPGLGDTAMYLCATFLGSGFNSYEQYFGPGTRLTVT.

The chain carries TRBV6-5 and TRBJ2-3; no clear D. This CDR3 has 16 residues. The V end was cut by 1 base, the J end by 1 base, with 12 bases between. From germline, CDR1 is MNHEY and CDR2 SVGAGI. The CDR3: CASSYYAVVGTDTQYF. Written as DNA, the CDR3 is TGTGCCAGCAGTTACTACGCGGTAGTGGGCACAGATACGCAGTATTTT.

CDR3 protein: CASSQDLPGHYTQYF. DNA for the CDR3: TGCGCCAGCAGCCAAGATCTCCCCGGCCATTATACGCAGTATTTT. The V call is TRBV4-3, the J call TRBJ2-3; D gene ambiguous. Germline assignment: CDR1 LGHNA and CDR2 YSLEER. Between the trimmed V and J ends, which lost 0 bases and 7 bases, there was a span of 14 bases. The CDR3 consists of 15 residues.

This clone was detected once. This chain joins TRBV30 and TRBJ1-1; D uncertain. The CDR3 spans 13 residues. The germline CDR1 and CDR2 sequences are GTSNPN and SVGIG (reference sequence). V shed 2 bases and J shed 0 bases, with 7 bases lying between them. The CDR3 nucleotides are TGTGCCTGGAGTCGGGAGCTGAACACTGAAGCTTTCTTT. This translates into CAWSRELNTEAFF.

CDR3 protein: CASSQERTSGYEQYF. CDR3 sequence (DNA): TGTGCCAGCAGCCAAGAGAGGACTAGCGGGTACGAGCAGTACTTC. The chain combines TRBV4-2 with TRBJ2-7; 11 bases match TRBD2. V shed 0 bases and J 4 bases; nucleotides not matched to a gene: 2. The CDR3 is 15 amino acids. The germline gives CDR1 LGHNA, CDR2 YNFKEQ.

The chain recombines TRBV5-4 with TRBJ1-1; D ambiguous. Germline-derived CDR1 and CDR2 are SGHNT and YYREEE (reference sequence). This CDR3 region has 14 residues. Trimming pared 2 bases from V and 1 base from J, leaving 9 bases between. CDR3 sequence reads: CASSFRLSNTEAFF. In DNA form, the CDR3 reads TGTGCCAGCAGCTTCCGTCTCTCGAACACTGAAGCTTTCTTT.

V gene TRBV7-9 combines with J gene TRBJ2-1; 9 positions match TRBD2. CDR3 length: 15 residues. The junction had 7 bases not matched to a gene; V was cut back by 3 bases and J by 7 bases. CDR1 SEHNR and CDR2 FQNEAQ come from the germline V gene (reference sequence). The CDR3 DNA follows: TGTGCCAGCAGCTTCTGGCGGGGGGGCATAAATGAGCAGTTCTTC. This encodes CASSFWRGGINEQFF.

V gene TRBV27 combines with J gene TRBJ2-7, with D possibly matching TRBD1 (5 bases). The CDR3 spans 11 residues. Germline V gene data show CDR1 as MNHEY and CDR2 as SMNVEV (reference sequence). The V end was cut by 6 bases, the J end by 3 bases, with 6 bases between. CDR3 sequence: CASSQGYEQYF. CDR3 bases: TGTGCCAGCAGCCAGGGCTACGAGCAGTACTTC.

The chain carries TRBV29-1 and TRBJ2-1; a possible D gene is TRBD2 (6 bases). Trimming stripped 4 bases from V and 2 bases from J, with 12 bases between. The CDR3 loop spans 14 amino acids. Germline-derived CDR1 and CDR2 are SQVTM and ANQGSEA. DNA of the CDR3: TGCAGCGTTGTCGCGGCTAGCGCCTACAATGAGCAGTTCTTC. Its translation: CSVVAASAYNEQFF.

The genes are TRBV27 and TRBJ1-1; 10 nucleotides agree with TRBD1. This CDR3 comprises 16 residues. Germline trimming cut 0 bases from V and 5 bases from J; bases unmatched to any gene: 6. From germline, CDR1 is MNHEY and CDR2 SMNVEV (reference sequence). CDR3 DNA: TGTGCCAGCAGTTTATCGACAGGGGGCGTCAAGACTGAAGCTTTCTTT. Translated: CASSLSTGGVKTEAFF.

This chain links TRBV12-5 with TRBJ2-7; possibly TRBD1 or TRBD2 for D (5 bases each). There are 12 residues in the CDR3. In germline, CDR1 is LGHNT, CDR2 FRNRAP. Here the CDR3 DNA reads TGTGGAGCAGGGCAGGAGGAGTACGAGCAGTACTTC. Its translation is CGAGQEEYEQYF.

The chain joins TRBV11-2 to TRBJ1-2; D gene uncertain. Per the germline V gene, CDR1 is SGHAT and CDR2 is FQNNGV. V was cut by 0 bases and J by 8 bases, with 13 bases left in between. This CDR3 comprises 14 residues. The CDR3 bases are TGTGCCAGCAGCTTAGAAGTAAGAGGCTCCGGCTACACCTTC. The encoded protein is CASSLEVRGSGYTF.

The chain has TRBV3-1 (or the pseudogene TRBV3-2) and TRBJ2-4, with TRBD2 as a possible D gene (5 bases). The germline V gene encodes CDR1 LGHDT and CDR2 YNNKEL (reference sequence). There are 17 residues in the CDR3. The V and J ends lost 3 bases and 1 base respectively, with 16 bases between them. DNA for the CDR3: TGTGCCAGCAGCCAGAGCGAACTAGGCCAGGCCAAAAACATTCAGTACTTC. This codes for CASSQSELGQAKNIQYF.

This chain connects TRBV6-5 to TRBJ1-3; TRBD1 is a possible D gene (5 bases). Trimming pared 6 bases from V and 0 bases from J, leaving 12 bases between. Germline V gene sequence: CDR1 MNHEY, CDR2 SVGAGI. CDR3 length: 15 amino acids. CDR3 amino acids: CASRPRASSGNTIYF. The CDR3 DNA sequence: TGTGCCAGCAGGCCCAGGGCCAGCTCTGGAAACACCATATATTTT.

In this sample, this clone turned up a few times. The V and J genes are TRBV13 and TRBJ1-6, with TRBD1 matching 11 bases. J was trimmed by 5 bases and V by 5 bases; bases with no gene match: 8. The CDR3 has 17 amino acids. CDR1 and CDR2 from the germline V gene are PRHDT and FYEKMQ (reference sequence). CDR3 amino acids: CASSPGTGGRDNSPLHF. The CDR3 region has the DNA TGTGCCAGCAGCCCCGGGACAGGGGGGAGGGATAATTCACCCCTCCACTTT.

The CDR3 spells CASSQVLAAKNIQYF. DNA of the CDR3: TGTGCCAGCAGCCAAGTCTTAGCGGCAAAAAACATTCAGTACTTC. The chain couples TRBV3-1 (or the pseudogene TRBV3-2) to TRBJ2-4; tentatively, D is TRBD2 (6 bases). Germline-derived CDR1 and CDR2 are LGHDT and YNNKEL (reference sequence). The CDR3 sequence is 15 residues long. V was cut by 1 base and J by 4 bases, with 11 bases left in between.

The V and J genes are TRBV24-1 and TRBJ2-3; D gene unclear. Germline V gene lookup returns CDR1 KGHDR and CDR2 SFDVKD. This CDR3 is 11 amino acids long. Between the trimmed V and J ends, which lost 10 bases and 5 bases, there was a span of 9 bases. The CDR3 DNA reads as TGTGCCACAGCGTTGGGAGATACGCAGTATTTT. This sequence encodes CATALGDTQYF.

The J gene is TRBJ2-1, the V gene TRBV11-3; D remains unclear. The CDR3 loop spans 15 amino acids. Trimming shortened V by 1 base and J by 2 bases, and 9 bases separated the two germline ends. In germline, CDR1 is SGHNT, CDR2 YENEEA. CDR3 amino acids: CASSLGVLTYNEQFF. Written as DNA, the CDR3 is TGTGCCAGCAGCTTAGGGGTCCTTACCTACAATGAGCAGTTCTTC.

The CDR3 spells CASSQNGQGHYGYTF. CDR3 bases: TGTGCCAGCAGCCAAAACGGACAGGGTCACTATGGCTACACCTTC. This sequence joins TRBV3-1 (or the pseudogene TRBV3-2) and TRBJ1-2; 8 bases agree with TRBD1. This CDR3 region has 15 residues. CDR1 and CDR2 (germline): LGHDT, YNNKEL (reference sequence). Trimming took 2 bases from V and 3 from J; bases not matched to a gene: 5.

The V and J genes are TRBV19 and TRBJ1-5; D uncertain. V was shortened by 3 bases and J by 0 bases, with 6 bases between the two germline ends. This CDR3 is built from 14 residues. The germline CDR1 and CDR2 sequences are LNHDA and SQIVND (reference sequence). CDR3 DNA: TGTGCCAGTAGTATTCGGGCTAGCAATCAGCCCCAGCATTTT. Protein product: CASSIRASNQPQHF.

V and J are TRBV5-4 and TRBJ1-6, with D perhaps matching TRBD1 (6 bases). Trimming left V 4 bases short and J 10 bases short, with 21 bases between. The germline gives CDR1 SGHNT, CDR2 YYREEE (reference sequence). CDR3 length equals 16 residues. In nucleotides, the CDR3 is TGTGCCAGCAGCGTGGGTTGGGGGCGGGCCGGATCACCCCTCCACTTT. As protein: CASSVGWGRAGSPLHF.

The table lists this clone with a few counts. This rearrangement joins TRBV15 to TRBJ2-1; 9 nucleotides agree with TRBD2. The CDR3 is 15 amino acids. Germline V CDR1 and CDR2: LNHNV, YYDKDF (reference sequence). Trimming cost V 4 bases and J 5 bases; bases outside gene matches: 6. CDR3 DNA sequence: TGTGCCACCAGCACTCGGACTAGCGAAAACAATGAGCAGTTCTTC. The encoded protein is CATSTRTSENNEQFF.

The chain couples TRBV27 to TRBJ1-6; TRBD1 might be the D (6 bases). The CDR3 length is 15 residues. Germline-derived CDR1 and CDR2 are MNHEY and SMNVEV (reference sequence). Trimming took 4 bases from V and 7 from J, leaving 14 bases between them. CDR3 amino acids: CASSYGGRENSPLHF. As DNA, the CDR3 is TGTGCCAGCAGTTATGGGGGCAGGGAAAATTCACCCCTCCACTTT.

V gene TRBV30 combines with J gene TRBJ1-6, with 8 nucleotides matching TRBD1. The CDR3 length is 14 residues. Germline V gene lookup returns CDR1 GTSNPN and CDR2 SVGIG (reference sequence). J lost 14 bases, V lost 2 bases, and 11 bases had no gene match. The CDR3 loop is CAWSTGQGPRSLHF. In nucleotides, the CDR3 is TGTGCCTGGAGTACCGGACAGGGCCCCCGTTCCCTCCACTTT.

The chain carries TRBV2 and TRBJ2-7, with D perhaps TRBD1 (7 bases). The CDR3 runs to 13 residues. The V and J ends lost 6 bases and 2 bases respectively, with 11 bases between them. From germline, CDR1 is SNHLY and CDR2 FYNNEI. CDR3 in amino acids: CASRRDSAYEQYF. The CDR3 DNA reads TGTGCCAGCAGGCGGGACAGTGCCTACGAGCAGTACTTC.

Relative to its sample, this clone is medium-sized. V gene TRBV27 combines with J gene TRBJ1-5, with D hard to call. V lost 4 bases, J lost 1 base, and 2 bases lay in between. Germline V gene data show CDR1 as MNHEY and CDR2 as SMNVEV (reference sequence). The CDR3 is made up of 12 amino acids. The CDR3, as DNA: TGTGCCAGCAGTTACAGCAATCAGCCCCAGCATTTT. Protein: CASSYSNQPQHF.

Concerning this clone itself: This sample includes further DNA sequences coding for the same CDR3. The chain recombines TRBV3-1 (or the pseudogene TRBV3-2) with TRBJ2-3; D gene ambiguous. Between the trimmed V and J ends, which lost 4 bases and 1 base, there was a span of 6 bases. This CDR3 spans 13 amino acids. CDR1 and CDR2 (germline): LGHDT, YNNKEL (reference sequence). The CDR3 nucleotides are TGTGCCAGCAGCCGACGGGGCACAGATACGCAGTATTTT. This gives the protein CASSRRGTDTQYF.

The chain has TRBV10-3 and TRBJ1-1; possible D gene TRBD1, 5 bases. CDR3 size: 14 residues. Trimming removed 10 bases at V and 3 bases at J, with 18 bases between. Germline CDR1 is ENHRY and CDR2 is SYGVKD. The CDR3 coding sequence is TGTGCCACACAAATGGCAGGGAGGGACACTGAAGCTTTCTTT. Its protein product is CATQMAGRDTEAFF.

V is TRBV6-5 and J is TRBJ1-2; D perhaps matches TRBD1 (5 bases). Trimming removed 2 bases at V and 0 bases at J, with 13 bases between. The CDR3 has 16 amino acids. The germline V gene encodes CDR1 MNHEY and CDR2 SVGAGI. The CDR3: CASSYRGDHPNYGYTF. CDR3 nucleotide sequence: TGTGCCAGCAGTTACAGAGGGGACCACCCTAACTATGGCTACACCTTC.

The gene calls are TRBV9 and TRBJ1-3; D uncertain. This CDR3 region has 15 residues. V lost 0 bases to trimming and J lost 5 bases, with 12 bases between them. CDR1 and CDR2 from the germline V gene are SGDLS and YYNGEE. CDR3 coding DNA: TGTGCCAGCAGCGTAGGGATCACTCCGAGAAACACCATATATTTT. This gives the protein CASSVGITPRNTIYF.

This clone was counted between two and nine times. The V gene is TRBV6-5, the J gene TRBJ2-7; D tentatively reads TRBD1 or TRBD2 (5 bases each). The CDR3 runs to 12 residues. Trimming cost V 4 bases and J 4 bases, with 8 bases left between them. Germline-derived CDR1 and CDR2 are MNHEY and SVGAGI. The CDR3 protein is CASSWDGYEQYF. The CDR3, as DNA: TGTGCCAGCAGTTGGGACGGGTACGAGCAGTACTTC.

This clone was detected once. The rearrangement joins TRBV12-1 to TRBJ2-7; TRBD2 was called by the table and not checked on the DNA. TRBV12-1 is flagged as a pseudogene. The CDR3 spans 14 residues. The CDR3 nucleotides read TGTGCCAGCAGCTTTGATCGGGAAACCTACGAGCAGTACTTC. Protein product: CASSFDRETYEQYF.